These 31 T cell receptor beta chains came from one sample sequenced in a study of early T cells in non-severe SARS-CoV-2 infection. TCRdb re-called the 5' RACE reads with MiXCR, one entry per CDR3 protein. The data show more than 25,000 distinct CDR3 sequences, about 10% seen once. Sequencing input: whole blood. Every receptor here comes from an adult who was a healthcare worker with PCR-confirmed SARS-CoV-2 infection or an uninfected control (not recorded which).

This clonotype came up many times. This rearrangement joins TRBV27 to TRBJ2-7; TRBD2 is a possible D gene (6 bases). Trimming took off 10 bases at V and 4 bases at J, with 20 bases between the two ends. CDR3 size: 14 residues. Germline CDR1 is MNHEY and CDR2 is SMNVEV (reference sequence). CDR3 in DNA: TGTGCCACCTTCGGACTATCGGGGACTTACGAGCAGTACTTC. It yields the protein CATFGLSGTYEQYF.

This clonotype came up many times. The J gene is TRBJ2-7, the V gene TRBV6-2 or TRBV6-3; D unresolved. This CDR3 spans 14 amino acids. Germline V CDR1 and CDR2: MNHEY, SVGEGT. V was cut by 6 bases and J by 4 bases, with 16 bases left in between. CDR3 sequence (DNA): TGTGCCAGCAGCCGCGGAGAGCTGCCGTACGAGCAGTACTTC. Its translation is CASSRGELPYEQYF.

This clonotype was seen ten or more times. The chain employs TRBV11-2 and TRBJ1-3, with D possibly TRBD1 on 5 matching bases. CDR1 SGHAT and CDR2 FQNNGV come from the germline V gene. Deletions cut 4 bases from V and 4 bases from J, with 14 bases between. The CDR3 has 15 residues. The CDR3 DNA reads TGTGCCAGCAGCTCCGATGGGGGAGGAGGAAACACCATATATTTT. It is translated as CASSSDGGGGNTIYF.

By sample share, this clonotype is medium-sized. This sequence joins TRBV29-1 and TRBJ1-1, with D maybe TRBD1 (5 bases). From germline, CDR1 is SQVTM and CDR2 ANQGSEA. Trimming removed 1 base at V and 5 bases at J, with 11 bases between. The length of the CDR3 is 13 residues. The CDR3 spells CSVEVGTGTEAFF. CDR3 nucleotide sequence: TGCAGCGTTGAAGTAGGGACGGGAACTGAAGCTTTCTTT. Variable domain in full (rest from reference TRBV29-1 and TRBJ1-1): SAVISQKPSRDICQRGTSLTIQCQVDSQVTMMFWYRQQPGQSLTLIATANQGSEATYESGFVIDKFPISRPNLTFSTLTVSNMSPEDSSIYLCSVEVGTGTEAFFGQGTRLTVV.

The chain joins TRBV7-9 to TRBJ1-1, with D tentatively TRBD1 (6 bases). V gave up 5 bases and J gave up 9 bases, with 19 bases separating them. Germline V gene data show CDR1 as SEHNR and CDR2 as FQNEAQ (reference sequence). The CDR3 contains 14 residues. The CDR3 DNA is TGTGCCAGCAGCCGGACCGGGACAAACGGCAAAGCTTTCTTT. This translates into CASSRTGTNGKAFF.

The table lists this clonotype with many counts. The CDR3, as DNA: TGTGCCAGCAGCTTTGGAGTTGGGACGCCCCTACGGAACACTGAAGCTTTCTTT. Translated: CASSFGVGTPLRNTEAFF. V and J are TRBV13 and TRBJ1-1, with D perhaps TRBD1 (5 bases). V gave up 3 bases and J gave up 1 base, with 21 bases separating them. CDR3 length equals 18 residues. Germline CDR1 is PRHDT and CDR2 is FYEKMQ (reference sequence).

The chain couples TRBV21-1 to TRBJ2-7. TRBV21-1 is reported as a pseudogene. CDR3 length: 12 amino acids. The CDR3 DNA is TGTGCCAGCAGCAAACCTTGCTACGAGCAGTACTTC. Encoded protein: CASSKPCYEQYF.

This clonotype was seen ten or more times. The chain employs TRBV3-1 and TRBJ1-4; D is undetermined. CDR1 is LGHDT, CDR2 YNNKEL, per germline (reference sequence). V lost 4 bases and J lost 8, with 11 bases in between. The CDR3 extends over 13 amino acids. Written as DNA, the CDR3 is TGTGCCAGCAGCCCCCAGGCAAAAGAAAAACTGTTTTTT. This encodes CASSPQAKEKLFF.

The chain combines TRBV7-9 with TRBJ2-5; either TRBD1 or TRBD2 may supply D (5 bases each). Germline CDR1 and CDR2: SEHNR and FQNEAQ (reference sequence). Deletions cut 5 bases from V and 2 bases from J, with 18 bases between. The CDR3 covers 16 residues. This CDR3 is CASSDSKGPTQETQYF. CDR3 sequence (DNA): TGTGCCAGCAGCGACAGTAAGGGACCGACACAAGAGACCCAGTACTTC.

Ten or more counts support this clonotype. CDR3: CASSQAQAYGYTF. CDR3 coding DNA: TGTGCCAGCAGCCAAGCCCAGGCCTATGGCTACACCTTC. V is TRBV3-1 and J is TRBJ1-2; D unclear. From germline, CDR1 is LGHDT and CDR2 YNNKEL (reference sequence). This CDR3 has 13 residues. Between the trimmed V and J ends, which lost 1 base and 4 bases, there was a span of 7 bases.

This clonotype was seen at least ten times. The genes are TRBV7-6 and TRBJ2-7, with TRBD1 matching over 7 bases. Germline CDR1 reads SGHVS; CDR2 reads FNYEAQ. Trimming took 3 bases from V and 4 from J; bases not matched to a gene: 3. The CDR3 extends over 13 amino acids. The CDR3 coding sequence is TGTGCCAGCAGCTTGGGACAGCCGTACGAGCAGTACTTC. This translates into CASSLGQPYEQYF.

V and J are TRBV20-1 and TRBJ2-5, with a tentative D call TRBD2 (7 bases). V dropped 2 bases and J dropped 5 bases, with 15 bases sitting between them. The CDR3 has 14 residues. Germline V lookup: CDR1 DFQATT, CDR2 SNEGSKA (reference sequence). CDR3 region: CSARSGGAEETQYF. CDR3 in DNA: TGCAGTGCTAGATCTGGGGGGGCGGAGGAGACCCAGTACTTC.

This clonotype was seen repeatedly, ten times or more. The chain combines TRBV6-5 with TRBJ1-2; 12 bases line up with TRBD1. Germline V gene data show CDR1 as MNHEY and CDR2 as SVGAGI. The CDR3 covers 16 residues. V was clipped by 6 bases and J by 4 bases; unmatched bases: 9. CDR3 in amino acids: CASSRAPGQGAYGYTF. In DNA form, the CDR3 reads TGTGCCAGCAGCCGAGCTCCGGGACAGGGGGCCTATGGCTACACCTTC.

The chain is built from TRBV20-1 and TRBJ1-3; maybe TRBD1 (5 bases). Trimming cost V 5 bases and J 4 bases, with 15 bases left between them. The V gene's germline CDR1 is DFQATT and CDR2 SNEGSKA (reference sequence). The CDR3 covers 14 residues. This chain's CDR3 is CSAAGSLFGNTIYF. As DNA, the CDR3 is TGCAGTGCTGCAGGGTCGTTGTTCGGAAACACCATATATTTT.

This clonotype has a count of ten or more. The rearrangement links TRBV6-6 to TRBJ2-7; D is perhaps TRBD2 (5 bases). CDR1 and CDR2 from the germline V gene are MNHNY and SVGAGI (reference sequence). This CDR3 is 17 amino acids long. V gave up 0 bases and J gave up 3 bases, with 18 bases separating them. DNA of the CDR3: TGTGCCAGCAGTTACTCGGCGGGCACTCCAGAAAACTACGAGCAGTACTTC. Its translation is CASSYSAGTPENYEQYF.

The rearrangement links TRBV10-3 to TRBJ1-1; maybe TRBD1 (5 bases). V lost 2 bases, J lost 7 bases, and 17 bases lay in between. Germline V gene sequence: CDR1 ENHRY, CDR2 SYGVKD. The CDR3 consists of 15 residues. The CDR3: CAISEPGWDLLEAFF. DNA for the CDR3: TGTGCCATCAGTGAGCCAGGATGGGACCTACTTGAAGCTTTCTTT.

The table lists this clonotype with a few counts. The chain combines TRBV11-3 with TRBJ2-2; D not resolved. Deletions cut 6 bases from V and 5 bases from J, with 7 bases between. Germline-derived CDR1 and CDR2 are SGHNT and YENEEA. CDR3 length: 12 residues. In DNA, the CDR3 is TGTGCCAGCAGTCCGATGACCGGGGAGCTGTTTTTT. It yields the protein CASSPMTGELFF. The full variable domain, rest sourced from reference TRBV11-3 and TRBJ2-2, is EAGVVQSPRYKIIEKKQPVAFWCNPISGHNTLYWYLQNLGQGPELLIRYENEEAVDDSQLPKDRFSAERLKGVDSTLKIQPAELGDSAVYLCASSPMTGELFFGEGSRLTVL.

In its sample, this clonotype was seen once. The gene calls are TRBV7-9 and TRBJ2-7; 7 bases match TRBD1. This CDR3 is built from 17 residues. The germline V gene encodes CDR1 SEHNR and CDR2 FQNEAQ (reference sequence). V lost 1 base to trimming and J lost 1 base; unmatched junction nucleotides: 10. CDR3 nucleotides: TGTGCCAGCAGCTTAGGCGGTTGGAGACAGGGATCCTACGAGCAGTACTTC. It is translated as CASSLGGWRQGSYEQYF.

This clonotype occurred many times. The chain joins TRBV30 to TRBJ1-5; D unresolved. Germline V gene lookup returns CDR1 GTSNPN and CDR2 SVGIG (reference sequence). Trimming took off 0 bases at V and 4 bases at J, with 13 bases between the two ends. There are 15 residues in the CDR3. The DNA of the CDR3 is TGTGCCTGGAGTGTACAACCGTCCCCTAATCAGCCCCAGCATTTT. It codes for CAWSVQPSPNQPQHF.

The chain uses TRBV7-2 and TRBJ2-3; D not certain. CDR1 and CDR2 from the germline V gene are SGHTA and FQGNSA. The CDR3 length is 12 residues. V shed 5 bases and J shed 4 bases, with 7 bases lying between them. CDR3 in DNA: TGTGCCAGCAGCCAAGGATCAGATACGCAGTATTTT. This gives the protein CASSQGSDTQYF.

This clonotype was counted at least ten times. The CDR3 spells CASPLKLGNSGANVLTF. The CDR3 region has the DNA TGTGCCAGCCCCTTGAAACTGGGTAACTCTGGGGCCAACGTCCTGACTTTC. This sequence joins TRBV7-8 and TRBJ2-6; D not resolved. Trimming stripped 8 bases from V and 0 bases from J, with 17 bases between. Germline CDR1 and CDR2: SGHVS and FQNEAQ. The CDR3 consists of 17 residues.

V is TRBV18 and J is TRBJ2-5, with D possibly matching TRBD1 (5 bases). Germline V CDR1 and CDR2: KGHSH, LQKENI. V gave up 1 base and J gave up 3 bases, with 9 bases separating them. The CDR3 is 14 amino acids. DNA of the CDR3: TGTGCCAGCTCACCACAGGGGCTTGAAGAGACCCAGTACTTC. This gives the protein CASSPQGLEETQYF.

This clonotype was found a few times. The V and J genes are TRBV2 and TRBJ2-2, with 7 bases aligning to TRBD1. Losses at the gene ends were 6 bases for V and 2 bases for J; bases not matched to a gene: 3. The length of the CDR3 is 14 residues. CDR1 and CDR2 from the germline V gene are SNHLY and FYNNEI. Here the CDR3 reads CASRGDSNTGELFF. CDR3 DNA sequence: TGTGCCAGCAGAGGGGACAGCAACACCGGGGAGCTGTTTTTT.

This clonotype occurred once. This chain uses TRBV24-1 with TRBJ2-3; D gene unclear. Germline V lookup: CDR1 KGHDR, CDR2 SFDVKD. There are 14 residues in the CDR3. V gave up 2 bases and J gave up 0 bases, with 5 bases separating them. The CDR3 here is CATSDSGSTDTQYF. The CDR3 nucleotides read TGTGCCACCAGTGATTCCGGGAGCACAGATACGCAGTATTTT.

This chain uses TRBV7-8 with TRBJ1-5; D remains ambiguous. This CDR3 is built from 13 residues. Germline CDR1 reads SGHVS; CDR2 reads FQNEAQ. V gave up 10 bases and J gave up 1 base, with 11 bases separating them. CDR3 residues: CATAGWSNQPQHF. For the CDR3, the DNA is TGTGCCACCGCGGGGTGGAGCAATCAGCCCCAGCATTTT.

This clonotype was detected ten times or more. The chain has TRBV6-2 or TRBV6-3 and TRBJ1-2; 9 bases are a match to TRBD1. This CDR3 has 14 residues. The V segment lost 7 bases and the J segment 4 bases; nucleotides outside the gene matches: 7. Germline V lookup: CDR1 MNHEY, CDR2 SVGEGT. CDR3 coding DNA: TGTGCCAGCAACAAGGACAGGGGTAGCTATGGCTACACCTTC. It codes for CASNKDRGSYGYTF.

In this sample, this clonotype turned up a few times. V usage is TRBV20-1 and J usage is TRBJ1-2; TRBD1 might be the D (6 bases). The CDR3 is made up of 14 amino acids. Per the germline V gene, CDR1 is DFQATT and CDR2 is SNEGSKA (reference sequence). Trimming left V 3 bases short and J 6 bases short, with 17 bases between. CDR3 DNA: TGCAGTGCTAGCGGGGGGGACAAACTAGATGGCTACACCTTC. Amino acids: CSASGGDKLDGYTF.

The V gene is TRBV10-3, the J gene TRBJ1-1; D possibly corresponds to TRBD1 (5 bases). V was cut by 4 bases and J by 0 bases, with 12 bases left in between. CDR1 is ENHRY and CDR2 is SYGVKD in the germline V gene. The length of the CDR3 is 15 residues. CDR3 bases: TGTGCCATCAGTGGGGACGACAGCATGAACACTGAAGCTTTCTTT. Translated: CAISGDDSMNTEAFF.

The rearrangement links TRBV20-1 to TRBJ2-7; 10 bases fit TRBD2. J gave up 3 bases and V 5 bases, and 7 bases lay outside the gene matches. The CDR3 is made up of 14 amino acids. Germline V CDR1 and CDR2: DFQATT, SNEGSKA (reference sequence). The CDR3 loop is CSAPFGTSVYEQYF. The CDR3 DNA reads as TGCAGTGCTCCCTTCGGGACTAGCGTCTACGAGCAGTACTTC.

A few counts support this clonotype. The J gene is TRBJ2-2, the V gene TRBV6-6; a weak D match, TRBD2 (5 bases). Germline CDR1 reads MNHNY; CDR2 reads SVGAGI (reference sequence). The CDR3 spans 12 residues. The V end lost 11 bases, the J end lost 5 bases, and 12 bases lay between the germline ends. CDR3 sequence reads: CAHGRGTGELFF. CDR3 sequence (DNA): TGTGCCCACGGACGGGGAACCGGGGAGCTGTTTTTT.

The sample holds many counts of this clonotype. The chain is built from TRBV5-1 and TRBJ1-2; TRBD1 is a possible D gene (5 bases). Per germline, CDR1 SGHRS and CDR2 YFSETQ. CDR3 length equals 17 residues. V lost 0 bases, J lost 3 bases, and 18 bases lay in between. In DNA form, the CDR3 reads TGCGCCAGCAGCTTGGGACCTTTAAGACAGAGGGACTATGGCTACACCTTC. Its protein product is CASSLGPLRQRDYGYTF.